This TCR beta chain was captured by sequencing in a study of human T cells and chemical hapten exposure (dated by TCRdb to about 2021). About the study as a whole: For sensitization, 2% DPC in acetone was applied to a roughly 2 cm by roughly 2 cm area of upper inner arm skin. Blood samples were taken from patients before sensitization (week 0) and at 2, 6 and about 24 weeks after DPC sensitization. The study tracked peripheral blood TCR repertoire changes in vivo during primary and secondary sensitization to the hapten diphenylcyclopropenone (DPC) in alopecia patients. Twenty-nine alopecia patients provided blood for TCR sequencing at one to four time points (pre-sensitization, 2, 6 and 24 weeks). The patient cohort, mostly female, included alopecia areata with under or over 50% scalp involvement, alopecia totalis and alopecia universalis. Patch testing was performed on the upper back with Finn chambers containing 0.01% DPC, and the patch tests were scored after 6 days according to International Contact Dermatitis Research Group standards. Libraries were pooled for sequencing, and variation in per-sample TCR yields was attributed mainly to small differences in library volumes within the pool. Weekly therapeutic DPC doses were additionally applied to the scalp of patients throughout the roughly 24-week study period. What the study reported, not specific to this receptor: Significantly more large CDR3 similarity clusters were formed by expanded TCRs than by pre-sensitization or healthy control sets, consistent with antigen-driven responses. The number of PT1 expanded TCRs positively correlated with patch test score, significant at thresholds 8, 16 and 32 but not 4. The number of TCRs above 1 in 1000 frequency did not change with DPC sensitization; there was no evidence of global repertoire structure alterations. Because every patient had alopecia, a presumed autoimmune disease, the patients' immune response might differ from that of healthy individuals. Repeated subsampling changed both the strength of the expansion versus patch-test correlation and the threshold at which that correlation became significant.

This clonotype was seen more than once but under ten times. Its antigen is still unknown. Base qualities are not provided; no much larger clone lies one nucleotide away. Library prep was done by RACE. The run used a NextSeq 500. During library preparation, unique molecular identifiers were attached to individual cDNA molecules so that TCRs could be counted quantitatively and reproducibly. Each blood RNA sample was used to sequence both TCR alpha and TCR beta chains. In the paper's pipeline: A median of approximately 96,000 TCRs per sample was observed, with a range of 23,224 to 690,600. The Decombinator software suite was used to annotate V, J and CDR3 in the TCR reads. For the PS versus PT1 abundance plots, all samples were subsampled to the same number of TCRs (28,000). TCRs were defined as expanded if absent before sensitization and observed at least eight times at the 2-week time point. TCRdb cleaned the public reads at Q25 with fastp, built clones with MiXCR and kept in-frame beta chains. Identical CDR3 protein sequences are pooled into one entry, listed with their most common genes and DNA. The V and J calls and clone size are TCRdb's, not the authors'. The sample yields 150,000 to 200,000 distinct CDR3 sequences; around a quarter were counted once. The ten largest clones add up to approximately 2.5% of the sample.

Interpreted using the paper, the time point label stands for: patch test 3, about 24 weeks after DPC sensitization. What the treatment or condition label conveys for this sample: therapeutic diphenylcyclopropenone sensitization with weekly scalp DPC. Blood at each patch-test visit was drawn before the patch test was applied. Eligible patients were aged 18 to 70, diagnosed with alopecia, deemed suitable for DPC therapy, and excluded if pregnant. Unfractionated whole blood was collected in Tempus Blood RNA tubes, and total RNA was extracted from that blood. In the germline V gene, CDR1 corresponds to MDHEN and CDR2 to SYDVKM. The CDR3 covers 15 residues, taking in both the cysteine and the phenylalanine. The DNA shown is the 45-base CDR3, in frame from base 1. V and J are truncated by 5 bases and 3 bases respectively, leaving an intervening sequence of 14 bases.

The chain employs TRBV28 and TRBJ2-1; perhaps TRBD1 is the D gene, with 6 bases matching. This specimen was whole blood, taken in connection with sensitization to the hapten diphenylcyclopropenone (DPC). The sequence was obtained from a woman aged 40 to 55 with alopecia areata. Some clones in this sample may be carry-over from other donors' samples. This receptor carries the CDR3 CASSAKGGIYNEQFF. The nucleotide sequence is TGTGCCAGCAGTGCCAAAGGGGGTATCTACAATGAGCAGTTCTTC.